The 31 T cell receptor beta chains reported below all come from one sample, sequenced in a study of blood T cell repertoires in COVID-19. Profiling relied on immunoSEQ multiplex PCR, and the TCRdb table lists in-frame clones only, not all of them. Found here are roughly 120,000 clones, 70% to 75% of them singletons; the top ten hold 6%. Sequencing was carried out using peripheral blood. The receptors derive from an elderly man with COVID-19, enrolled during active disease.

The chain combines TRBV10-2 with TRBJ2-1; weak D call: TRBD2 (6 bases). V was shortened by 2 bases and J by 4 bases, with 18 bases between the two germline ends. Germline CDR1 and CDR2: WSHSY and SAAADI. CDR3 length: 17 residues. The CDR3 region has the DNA TGCGCCAGCAGTGAGGCCCCCAGCGGGCCGACTTACAATGAGCAGTTCTTC. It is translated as CASSEAPSGPTYNEQFF.

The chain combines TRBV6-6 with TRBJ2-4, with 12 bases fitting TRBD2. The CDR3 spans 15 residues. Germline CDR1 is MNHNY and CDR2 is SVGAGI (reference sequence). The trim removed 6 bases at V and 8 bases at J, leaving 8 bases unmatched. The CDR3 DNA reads TGTGCCAGCAGCACCTCTAGCGGGAGGGAGTACATTCAGTACTTC. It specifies CASSTSSGREYIQYF.

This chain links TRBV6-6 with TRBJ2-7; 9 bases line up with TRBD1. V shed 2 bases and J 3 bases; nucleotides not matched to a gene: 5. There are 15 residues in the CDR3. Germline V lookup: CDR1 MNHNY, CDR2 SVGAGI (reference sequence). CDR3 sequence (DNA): TGTGCCAGCAGTTACGGGACAGGGATCGGCTACGAGCAGTACTTC. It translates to CASSYGTGIGYEQYF.

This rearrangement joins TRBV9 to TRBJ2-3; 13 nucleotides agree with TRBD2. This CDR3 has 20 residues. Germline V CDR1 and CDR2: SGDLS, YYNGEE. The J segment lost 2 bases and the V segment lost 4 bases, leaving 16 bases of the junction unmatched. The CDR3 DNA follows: TGTGCCAGCAGCCTCAACTTGGGGATTGGACTAGCGGGAGACACAGATACGCAGTATTTT. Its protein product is CASSLNLGIGLAGDTDTQYF.

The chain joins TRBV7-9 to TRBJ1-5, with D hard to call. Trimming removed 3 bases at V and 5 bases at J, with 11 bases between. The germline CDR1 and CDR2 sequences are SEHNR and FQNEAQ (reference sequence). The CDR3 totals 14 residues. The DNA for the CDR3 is TGTGCCAGCAGCTTCAAGACATCCGATCAGCCCCAGCATTTT. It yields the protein CASSFKTSDQPQHF.

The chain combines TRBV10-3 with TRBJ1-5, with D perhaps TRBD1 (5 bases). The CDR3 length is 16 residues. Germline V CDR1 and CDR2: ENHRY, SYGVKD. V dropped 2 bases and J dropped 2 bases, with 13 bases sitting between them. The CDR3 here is CAISEAQGAGNQPQHF. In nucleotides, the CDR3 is TGTGCCATCAGTGAGGCTCAGGGCGCCGGCAATCAGCCCCAGCATTTT.

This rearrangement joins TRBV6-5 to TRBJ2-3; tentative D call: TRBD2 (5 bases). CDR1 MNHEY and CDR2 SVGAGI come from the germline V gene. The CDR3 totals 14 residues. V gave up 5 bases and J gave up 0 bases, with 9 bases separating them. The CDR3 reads CASSPRGSTDTQYF. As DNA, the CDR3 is TGTGCCAGCAGTCCACGGGGAAGCACAGATACGCAGTATTTT.

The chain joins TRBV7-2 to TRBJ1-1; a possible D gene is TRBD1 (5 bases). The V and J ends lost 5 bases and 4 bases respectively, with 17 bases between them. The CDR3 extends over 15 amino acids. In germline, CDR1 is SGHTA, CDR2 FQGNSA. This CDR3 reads CASSPPQGLGTEAFF. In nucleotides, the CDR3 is TGTGCCAGCAGCCCCCCCCAGGGTCTGGGCACTGAAGCTTTCTTT.

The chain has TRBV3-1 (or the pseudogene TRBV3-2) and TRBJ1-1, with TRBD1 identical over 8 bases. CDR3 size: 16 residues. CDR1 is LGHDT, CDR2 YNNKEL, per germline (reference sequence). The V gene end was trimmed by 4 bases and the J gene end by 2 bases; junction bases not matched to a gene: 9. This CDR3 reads CASSPGQGWNNTEAFF. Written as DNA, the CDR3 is TGTGCCAGCAGCCCTGGACAGGGATGGAACAACACTGAAGCTTTCTTT.

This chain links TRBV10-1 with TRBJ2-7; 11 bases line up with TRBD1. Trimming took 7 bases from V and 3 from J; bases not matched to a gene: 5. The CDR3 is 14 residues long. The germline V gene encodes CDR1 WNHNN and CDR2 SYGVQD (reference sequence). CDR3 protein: CASTPDRGLYEQYF. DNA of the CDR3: TGCGCCAGCACCCCGGACAGGGGGCTCTACGAGCAGTACTTC.

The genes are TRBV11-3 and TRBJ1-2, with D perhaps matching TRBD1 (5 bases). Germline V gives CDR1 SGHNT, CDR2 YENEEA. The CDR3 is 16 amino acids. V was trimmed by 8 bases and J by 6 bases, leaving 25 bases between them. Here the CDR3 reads CASPLEAGARVDGYTF. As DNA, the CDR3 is TGTGCCAGCCCCCTCGAGGCTGGGGCGAGAGTCGATGGCTACACCTTC.

The CDR3 DNA reads as TGTGCCAGCGGCGGAGGTGCCTCTGGGGCCAACGTCCTGACTTTC. Its protein product is CASGGGASGANVLTF. The chain links TRBV7-2 to TRBJ2-6; possible D gene TRBD2, 5 bases. Between the trimmed V and J ends, which lost 8 bases and 0 bases, there was a span of 11 bases. This CDR3 contains 15 residues. The germline CDR1 and CDR2 sequences are SGHTA and FQGNSA.

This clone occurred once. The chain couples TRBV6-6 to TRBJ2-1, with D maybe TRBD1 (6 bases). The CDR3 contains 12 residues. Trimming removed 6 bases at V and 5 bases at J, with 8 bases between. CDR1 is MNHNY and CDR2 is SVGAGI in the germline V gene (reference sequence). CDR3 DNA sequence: TGTGCCAGCAGCCCAGGGGACAATGAGCAGTTCTTC. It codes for CASSPGDNEQFF.

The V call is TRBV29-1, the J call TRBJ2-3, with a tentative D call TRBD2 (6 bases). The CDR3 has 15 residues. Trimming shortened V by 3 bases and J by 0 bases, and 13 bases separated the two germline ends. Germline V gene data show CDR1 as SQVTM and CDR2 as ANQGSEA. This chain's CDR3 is CSVDRSGRSTDTQYF. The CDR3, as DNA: TGCAGCGTTGATCGTAGCGGCAGGAGCACAGATACGCAGTATTTT.

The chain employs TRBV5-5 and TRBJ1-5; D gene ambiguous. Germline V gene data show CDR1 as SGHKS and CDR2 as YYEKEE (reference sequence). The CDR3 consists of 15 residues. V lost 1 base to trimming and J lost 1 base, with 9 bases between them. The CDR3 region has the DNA TGTGCCAGCAGCTTGAGCGCCCTGAGCAATCAGCCCCAGCATTTT. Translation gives CASSLSALSNQPQHF. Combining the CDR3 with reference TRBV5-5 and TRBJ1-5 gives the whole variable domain DAGVTQSPTHLIKTRGQQVTLRCSPISGHKSVSWYQQVLGQGPQFIFQYYEKEERGRGNFPDRFSARQFPNYSSELNVNALLLGDSALYLCASSLSALSNQPQHFGDGTRLSIL.

CDR3 coding DNA: TGTGCCAGCAGTTACCCGACCGGGACTAGCGACGAGCAGTACTTC. Its protein is CASSYPTGTSDEQYF. The chain combines TRBV6-6 with TRBJ2-7; 10 bases line up with TRBD2. Trimming took 2 bases from V and 5 from J; bases not matched to a gene: 6. The length of the CDR3 is 15 residues. Germline assignment: CDR1 MNHNY and CDR2 SVGAGI (reference sequence).

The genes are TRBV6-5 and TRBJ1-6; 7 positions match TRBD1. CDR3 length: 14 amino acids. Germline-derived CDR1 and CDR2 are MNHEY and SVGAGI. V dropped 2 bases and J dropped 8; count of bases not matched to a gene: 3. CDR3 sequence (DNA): TGTGCCAGCAGTTACGAAGGGGGCCATTCACCCCTCCACTTT. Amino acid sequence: CASSYEGGHSPLHF.

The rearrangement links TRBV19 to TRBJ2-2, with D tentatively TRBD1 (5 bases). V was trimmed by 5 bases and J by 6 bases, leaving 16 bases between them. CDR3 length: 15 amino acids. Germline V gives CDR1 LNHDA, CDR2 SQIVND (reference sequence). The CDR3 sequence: CASSYQGWDSGELFF. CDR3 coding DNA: TGTGCCAGTAGTTATCAGGGTTGGGATTCCGGGGAGCTGTTTTTT. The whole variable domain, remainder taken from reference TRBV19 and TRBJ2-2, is DGGITQSPKYLFRKEGQNVTLSCEQNLNHDAMYWYRQDPGQGLRLIYYSQIVNDFQKGDIAEGYSVSREKKESFPLTVTSAQKNPTAFYLCASSYQGWDSGELFFGEGSRLTVL.

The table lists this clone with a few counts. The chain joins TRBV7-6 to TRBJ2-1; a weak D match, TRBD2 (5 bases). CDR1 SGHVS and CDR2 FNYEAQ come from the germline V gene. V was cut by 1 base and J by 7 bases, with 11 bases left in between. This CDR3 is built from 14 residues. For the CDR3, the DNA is TGTGCCAGCAGCTTAGGACAATCGGGGAATGAGCAGTTCTTC. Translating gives CASSLGQSGNEQFF.

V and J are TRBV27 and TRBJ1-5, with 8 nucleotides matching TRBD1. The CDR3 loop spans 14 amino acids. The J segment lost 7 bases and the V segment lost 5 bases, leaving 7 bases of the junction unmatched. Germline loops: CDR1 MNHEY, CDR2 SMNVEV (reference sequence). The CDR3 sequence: CASSPGQGGQPQHF. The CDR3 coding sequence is TGTGCCAGCAGTCCAGGACAGGGAGGCCAGCCCCAGCATTTT.

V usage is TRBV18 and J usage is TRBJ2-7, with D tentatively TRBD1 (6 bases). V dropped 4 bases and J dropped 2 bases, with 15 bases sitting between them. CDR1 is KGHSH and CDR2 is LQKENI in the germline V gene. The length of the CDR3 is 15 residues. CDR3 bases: TGTGCCAGCTCACTTACAGGGCCGGGTGCCTACGAGCAGTACTTC. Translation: CASSLTGPGAYEQYF.

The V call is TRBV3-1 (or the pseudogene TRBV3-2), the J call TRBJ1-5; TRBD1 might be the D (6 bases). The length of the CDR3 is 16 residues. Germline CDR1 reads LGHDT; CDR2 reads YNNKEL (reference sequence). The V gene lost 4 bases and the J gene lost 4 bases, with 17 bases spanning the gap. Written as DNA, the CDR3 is TGTGCCAGCAGCCCCGGTGGTCCAGGGGATAATCAGCCCCAGCATTTT. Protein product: CASSPGGPGDNQPQHF.

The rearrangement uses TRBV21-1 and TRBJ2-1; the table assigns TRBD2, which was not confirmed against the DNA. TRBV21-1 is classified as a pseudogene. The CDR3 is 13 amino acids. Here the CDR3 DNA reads TGTGCCAGGCCGGGACTAGCGTTCAATGAGCAGTTCTTC. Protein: CARPGLAFNEQFF.

The CDR3 DNA reads as TGTGCTAGTGGTTTGGACGAGCGGGAATACAATGAGCAGTTCTTC. Protein sequence: CASGLDEREYNEQFF. The gene calls are TRBV12-5 and TRBJ2-1; TRBD2 aligns across 7 bases. Germline CDR1 reads LGHNT; CDR2 reads FRNRAP. Trimming at V came to 1 base and at J to 4 bases, leaving 4 bases not matched to a gene. This CDR3 comprises 15 residues.

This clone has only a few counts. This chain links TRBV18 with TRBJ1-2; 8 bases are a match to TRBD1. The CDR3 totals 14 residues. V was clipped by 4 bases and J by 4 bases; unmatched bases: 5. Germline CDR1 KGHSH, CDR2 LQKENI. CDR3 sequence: CASSLDRELYGYTF. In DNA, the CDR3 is TGTGCCAGCTCACTGGACAGGGAGCTCTATGGCTACACCTTC.

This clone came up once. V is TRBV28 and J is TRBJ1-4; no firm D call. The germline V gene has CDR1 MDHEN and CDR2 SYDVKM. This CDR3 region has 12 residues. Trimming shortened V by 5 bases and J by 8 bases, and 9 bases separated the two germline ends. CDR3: CASSTQVEKLFF. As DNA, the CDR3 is TGTGCCAGCAGTACCCAGGTCGAAAAACTGTTTTTT.

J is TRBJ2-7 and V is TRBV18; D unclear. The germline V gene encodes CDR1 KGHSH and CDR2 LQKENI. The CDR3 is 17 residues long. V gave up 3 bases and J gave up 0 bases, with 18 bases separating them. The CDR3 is CASSPNRPQKYSYEQYF. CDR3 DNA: TGTGCCAGCTCACCTAACCGCCCACAAAAGTACTCCTACGAGCAGTACTTC. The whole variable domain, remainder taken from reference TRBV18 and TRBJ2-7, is NAGVMQNPRHLVRRRGQEARLRCSPMKGHSHVYWYRQLPEEGLKFMVYLQKENIIDESGMPKERFSAEFPKEGPSILRIQQVVRGDSAAYFCASSPNRPQKYSYEQYFGPGTRLTVT.

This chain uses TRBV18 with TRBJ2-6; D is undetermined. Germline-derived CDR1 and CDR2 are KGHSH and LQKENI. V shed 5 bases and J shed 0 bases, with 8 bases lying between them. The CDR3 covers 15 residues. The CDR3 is CASSLQSSGANVLTF. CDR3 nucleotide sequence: TGTGCCAGCTCATTACAAAGCTCTGGGGCCAACGTCCTGACTTTC.

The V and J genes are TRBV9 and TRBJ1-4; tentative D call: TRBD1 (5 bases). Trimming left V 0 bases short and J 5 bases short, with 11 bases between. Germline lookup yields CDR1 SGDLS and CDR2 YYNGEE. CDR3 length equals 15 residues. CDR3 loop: CASSVGAGLNEKLFF. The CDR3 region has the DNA TGTGCCAGCAGCGTAGGAGCGGGACTCAATGAAAAACTGTTTTTT.

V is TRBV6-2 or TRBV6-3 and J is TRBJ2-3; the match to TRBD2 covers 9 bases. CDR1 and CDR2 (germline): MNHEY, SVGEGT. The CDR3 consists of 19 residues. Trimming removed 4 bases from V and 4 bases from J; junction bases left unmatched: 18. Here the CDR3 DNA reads TGTGCCAGCAGTTCCGGGACTAGCTCTTCAAAGGGTGACGCAGATACGCAGTATTTT. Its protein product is CASSSGTSSSKGDADTQYF.

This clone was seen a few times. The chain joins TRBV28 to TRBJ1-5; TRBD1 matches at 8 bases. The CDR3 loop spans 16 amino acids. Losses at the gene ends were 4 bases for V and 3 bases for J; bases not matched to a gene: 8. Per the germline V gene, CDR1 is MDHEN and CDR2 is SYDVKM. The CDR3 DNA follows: TGTGCCAGCAGTTATGAGGGACAGGTATACAATCAGCCCCAGCATTTT. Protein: CASSYEGQVYNQPQHF. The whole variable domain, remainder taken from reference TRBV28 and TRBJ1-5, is DVKVTQSSRYLVKRTGEKVFLECVQDMDHENMFWYRQDPGLGLRLIYFSYDVKMKEKGDIPEGYSVSREKKERFSLILESASTNQTSMYLCASSYEGQVYNQPQHFGDGTRLSIL.